This T cell receptor (beta chain) was sequenced during a study of CD4 T cells in relation to SARS-CoV-2 and coronaviruses. Study at large: The restricting HLA molecule for shared crossreactive spike epitopes was mapped.

Clones were sequenced by immunoSEQ multiplex PCR, and TCRdb holds only the in-frame ones, with some missing. Of roughly 30,000 clones listed, more than 65% are singletons. As for this clone: What it binds is unknown.

This clonotype was obtained from an adult with COVID-19. The sequencing input was memory CD4+ T cells from PBMCs, cultured in vitro.

The CDR3 DNA follows: TGTGCCAGCAGTTACCGCACAGCTGGGCGATACGAGCAGTACTTC. Its translation is CASSYRTAGRYEQYF. The V call is TRBV6-2 or TRBV6-3, the J call TRBJ2-7, with no clear D. The V gene lost 2 bases and the J gene lost 4 bases, with 15 bases spanning the gap. Germline V lookup: CDR1 MNHEY, CDR2 SVGEGT. The CDR3 loop spans 15 amino acids.